The 6 T cell receptor beta chains below come from one sample, sequenced in a study of T-cell reconstitution after alpha-beta-depleted transplantation in children. Unique molecular identifiers featured in how the TCRbeta library was prepared. TCRdb analysed the PCR reads with MiXCR anew, one entry per CDR3 protein. The sample consists of about 1,000,000 distinct CDR3 sequences, around 30% of them appearing once. The sequenced sample was PBMCs, mostly from graft donor cells, obtained 360 days after TCRalphabeta/CD19-depleted stem cell transplant. The receptors shown here come from a boy under three years old who had a stem cell transplant for SCID, so the T cells may come from the graft donor.

The rearrangement uses TRBV29-1 and TRBJ1-1; D unresolved. Germline CDR1 SQVTM, CDR2 ANQGSEA. Trimming removed 4 bases from V and 1 base from J, with 10 bases in between. There are 13 residues in the CDR3. The chain's CDR3 is CSVVTARNTEAFF. CDR3 in DNA: TGCAGCGTTGTAACAGCTCGGAACACTGAAGCTTTCTTT.

This clonotype was counted between two and nine times. The J gene is TRBJ2-1, the V gene TRBV4-1; 9 positions agree with TRBD2. Germline V lookup: CDR1 MGHRA, CDR2 YSYEKL. The CDR3 sequence is 16 residues long. The junction had 8 bases not matched to a gene; V was cut back by 4 bases and J by 4 bases. For the CDR3, the DNA is TGCGCCAGCAGCCCTCCCGGCGGGGGGGCTTACAATGAGCAGTTCTTC. It is translated as CASSPPGGGAYNEQFF.

This clonotype has a count of ten or more. This sequence joins TRBV4-3 and TRBJ1-1, with D hard to call. The germline V and J ends were trimmed by 1 base and 2 bases, with 8 bases remaining between them. The germline gives CDR1 LGHNA, CDR2 YSLEER. This CDR3 contains 14 residues. The CDR3, as DNA: TGCGCCAGCAGCCAAGGGTGGGTAAACACTGAAGCTTTCTTT. Translating gives CASSQGWVNTEAFF.

A few counts support this clonotype. This chain links TRBV15 with TRBJ2-1; D call uncertain. Germline V gene data show CDR1 as LNHNV and CDR2 as YYDKDF (reference sequence). The CDR3 is 11 residues long. Trimming took 3 bases from V and 5 from J, leaving 2 bases between them. The CDR3 region is CATSSNNEQFF. The CDR3 DNA reads TGTGCCACCAGCAGCAACAATGAGCAGTTCTTC.

The rearrangement uses TRBV27 and TRBJ2-2, with TRBD1 matching 9 bases. The V and J ends lost 5 bases and 7 bases, in that order; junction bases with no gene match: 11. There are 16 residues in the CDR3. CDR1 MNHEY and CDR2 SMNVEV come from the germline V gene (reference sequence). CDR3 sequence: CASSQGDRVAYGELFF. CDR3 in DNA: TGTGCCAGCAGTCAGGGGGACAGGGTTGCTTACGGGGAGCTGTTTTTT.

The chain uses TRBV12-3 or TRBV12-4 and TRBJ2-3, with D unresolved. Trimming cost V 6 bases and J 7 bases, with 17 bases left between them. The CDR3 has 14 residues. The CDR3 region is CASSRGSPPNTQYF. The CDR3 nucleotides read TGTGCCAGCAGCAGAGGCTCACCGCCCAATACGCAGTATTTT.